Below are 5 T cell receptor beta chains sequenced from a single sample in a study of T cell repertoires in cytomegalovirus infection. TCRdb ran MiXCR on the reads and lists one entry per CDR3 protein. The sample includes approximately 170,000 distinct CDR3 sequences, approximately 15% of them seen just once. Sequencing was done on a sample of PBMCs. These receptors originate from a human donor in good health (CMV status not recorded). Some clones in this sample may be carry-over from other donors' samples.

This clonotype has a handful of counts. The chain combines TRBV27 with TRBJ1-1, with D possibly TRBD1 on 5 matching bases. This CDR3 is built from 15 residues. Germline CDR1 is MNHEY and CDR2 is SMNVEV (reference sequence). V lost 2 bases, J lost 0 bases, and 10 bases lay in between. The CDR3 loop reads CASSLNPGMNTEAFF. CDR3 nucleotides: TGTGCCAGCAGTTTAAACCCAGGGATGAACACTGAAGCTTTCTTT.

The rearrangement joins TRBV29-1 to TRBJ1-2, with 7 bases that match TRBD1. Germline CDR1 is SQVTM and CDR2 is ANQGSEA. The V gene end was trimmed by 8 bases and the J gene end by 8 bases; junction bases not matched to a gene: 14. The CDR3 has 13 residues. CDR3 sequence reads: CSSGLDRNGGYTF. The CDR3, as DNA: TGCAGCTCAGGCCTGGACAGGAATGGCGGCTACACCTTC.

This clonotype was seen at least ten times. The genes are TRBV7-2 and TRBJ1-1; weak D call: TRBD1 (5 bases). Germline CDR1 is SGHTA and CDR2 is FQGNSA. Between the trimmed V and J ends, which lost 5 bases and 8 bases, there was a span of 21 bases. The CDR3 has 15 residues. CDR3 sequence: CASSDLAGGSLEAFF. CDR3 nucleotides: TGTGCCAGCAGCGACCTGGCTGGGGGTTCCCTGGAAGCTTTCTTT.

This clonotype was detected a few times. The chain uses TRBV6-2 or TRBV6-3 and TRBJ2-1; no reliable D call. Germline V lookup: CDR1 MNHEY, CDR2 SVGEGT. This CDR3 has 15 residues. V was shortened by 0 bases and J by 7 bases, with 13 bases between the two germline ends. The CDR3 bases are TGTGCCAGCAGTTACTCCAGGCCCCCCGGGAATGAGCAGTTCTTC. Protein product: CASSYSRPPGNEQFF.

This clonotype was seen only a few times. This CDR3 is CASSLGQYNEQFF. CDR3 sequence (DNA): TGTGCCAGCAGCTTGGGACAGTACAATGAGCAGTTCTTC. J is TRBJ2-1 and V is TRBV7-9; 7 nucleotides match TRBD1. The CDR3 sequence is 13 residues long. With V trimmed by 3 bases and J by 4 bases, 0 bases remained unmatched. CDR1 SEHNR and CDR2 FQNEAQ come from the germline V gene (reference sequence).